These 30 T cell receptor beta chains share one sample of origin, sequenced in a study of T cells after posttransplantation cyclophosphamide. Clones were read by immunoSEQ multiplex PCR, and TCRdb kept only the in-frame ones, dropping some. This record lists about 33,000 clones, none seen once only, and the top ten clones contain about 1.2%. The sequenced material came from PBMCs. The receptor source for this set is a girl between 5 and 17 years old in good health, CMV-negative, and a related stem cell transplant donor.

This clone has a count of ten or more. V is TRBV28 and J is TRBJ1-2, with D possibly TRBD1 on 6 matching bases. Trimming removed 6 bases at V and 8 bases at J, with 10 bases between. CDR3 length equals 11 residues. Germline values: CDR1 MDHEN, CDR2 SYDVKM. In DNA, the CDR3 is TGTGCCAGCAGCGGGGGGCGCGGCTACACCTTC. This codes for CASSGGRGYTF.

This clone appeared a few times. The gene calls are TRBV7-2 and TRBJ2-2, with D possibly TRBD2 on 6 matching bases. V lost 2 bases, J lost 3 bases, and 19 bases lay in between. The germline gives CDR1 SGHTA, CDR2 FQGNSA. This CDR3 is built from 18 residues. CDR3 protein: CASSLTGTGGRHTGELFF. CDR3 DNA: TGTGCCAGCAGCTTAACCGGAACCGGGGGTCGACACACCGGGGAGCTGTTTTTT.

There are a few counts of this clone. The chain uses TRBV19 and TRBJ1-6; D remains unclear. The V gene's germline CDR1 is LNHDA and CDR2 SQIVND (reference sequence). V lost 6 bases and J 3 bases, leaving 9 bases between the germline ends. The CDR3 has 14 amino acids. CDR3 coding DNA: TGTGCCAGTAGGGCAACAGACTATAATTCACCCCTCCACTTT. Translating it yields CASRATDYNSPLHF.

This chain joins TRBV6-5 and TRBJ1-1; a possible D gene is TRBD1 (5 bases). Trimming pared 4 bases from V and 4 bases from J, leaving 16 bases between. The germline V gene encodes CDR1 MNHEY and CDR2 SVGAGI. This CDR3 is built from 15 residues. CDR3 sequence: CASSFRGFLGTEAFF. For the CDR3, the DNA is TGTGCCAGCAGTTTCCGGGGGTTTCTCGGCACTGAAGCTTTCTTT.

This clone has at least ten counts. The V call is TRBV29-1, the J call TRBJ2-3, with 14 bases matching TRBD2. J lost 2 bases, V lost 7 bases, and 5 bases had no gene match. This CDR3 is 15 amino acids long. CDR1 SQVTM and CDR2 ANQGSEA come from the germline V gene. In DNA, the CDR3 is TGCAGCGCCGTGACTAGCGGGGGGGACACAGATACGCAGTATTTT. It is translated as CSAVTSGGDTDTQYF.

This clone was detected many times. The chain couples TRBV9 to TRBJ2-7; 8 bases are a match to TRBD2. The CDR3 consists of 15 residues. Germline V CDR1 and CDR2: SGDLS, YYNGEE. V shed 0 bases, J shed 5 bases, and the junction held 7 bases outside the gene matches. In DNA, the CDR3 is TGTGCCAGCAGCGTAGGGGGGACTAGTGCCAACGAGCAGTACTTC. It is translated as CASSVGGTSANEQYF.

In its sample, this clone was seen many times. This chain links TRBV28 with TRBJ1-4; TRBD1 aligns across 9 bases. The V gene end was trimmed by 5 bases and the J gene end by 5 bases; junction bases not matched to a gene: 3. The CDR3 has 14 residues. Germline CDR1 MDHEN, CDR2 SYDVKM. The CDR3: CASSTGGPNEKLFF. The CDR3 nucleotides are TGTGCCAGCAGTACAGGGGGCCCGAATGAAAAACTGTTTTTT. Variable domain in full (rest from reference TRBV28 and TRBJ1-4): DVKVTQSSRYLVKRTGEKVFLECVQDMDHENMFWYRQDPGLGLRLIYFSYDVKMKEKGDIPEGYSVSREKKERFSLILESASTNQTSMYLCASSTGGPNEKLFFGSGTQLSVL.

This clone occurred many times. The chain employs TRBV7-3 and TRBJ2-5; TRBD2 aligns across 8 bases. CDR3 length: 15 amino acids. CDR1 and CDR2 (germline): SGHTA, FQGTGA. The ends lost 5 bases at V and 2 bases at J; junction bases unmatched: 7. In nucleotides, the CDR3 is TGTGCCAGCAGCCTCCGGGGGGGTCCACAAGAGACCCAGTACTTC. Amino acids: CASSLRGGPQETQYF.

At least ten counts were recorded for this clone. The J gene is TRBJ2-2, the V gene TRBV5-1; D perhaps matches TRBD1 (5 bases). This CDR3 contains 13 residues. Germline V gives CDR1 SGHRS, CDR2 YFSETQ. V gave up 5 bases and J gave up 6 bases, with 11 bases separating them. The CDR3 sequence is CASRGKGPGELFF. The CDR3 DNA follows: TGCGCCAGCAGGGGCAAGGGGCCCGGGGAGCTGTTTTTT. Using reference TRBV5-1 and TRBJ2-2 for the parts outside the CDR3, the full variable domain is KAGVTQTPRYLIKTRGQQVTLSCSPISGHRSVSWYQQTPGQGLQFLFEYFSETQRNKGNFPGRFSGRQFSNSRSEMNVSTLELGDSALYLCASRGKGPGELFFGEGSRLTVL.

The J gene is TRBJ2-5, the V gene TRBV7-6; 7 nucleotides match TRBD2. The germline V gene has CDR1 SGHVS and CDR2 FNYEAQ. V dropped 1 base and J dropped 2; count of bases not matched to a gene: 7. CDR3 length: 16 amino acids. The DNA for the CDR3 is TGTGCCAGCAGCTTAGGTTGGCGGGAGTTACAAGAGACCCAGTACTTC. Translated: CASSLGWRELQETQYF. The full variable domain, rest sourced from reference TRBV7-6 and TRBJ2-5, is GAGVSQSPRYKVTKRGQDVALRCDPISGHVSLYWYRQALGQGPEFLTYFNYEAQQDKSGLPNDRFSAERPEGSISTLTIQRTEQRDSAMYRCASSLGWRELQETQYFGPGTRLLVL.

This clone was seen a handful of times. The CDR3 DNA is TGTGCCAGCAGTTTAGGCGGCCTAGCGGGAGGCCGGGGGGATACGCAGTATTTT. The encoded protein is CASSLGGLAGGRGDTQYF. This chain joins TRBV28 and TRBJ2-3; TRBD2 agrees at 11 bases. Germline lookup yields CDR1 MDHEN and CDR2 SYDVKM. The trim removed 2 bases at V and 6 bases at J, leaving 13 bases unmatched. The CDR3 length is 18 residues.

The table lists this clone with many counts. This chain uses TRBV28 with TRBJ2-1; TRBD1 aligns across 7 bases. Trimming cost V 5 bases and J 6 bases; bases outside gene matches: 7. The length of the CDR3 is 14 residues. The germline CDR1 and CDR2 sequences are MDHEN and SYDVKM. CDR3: CASSPRQGGNEQFF. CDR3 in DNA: TGTGCCAGCAGTCCTAGACAGGGTGGCAATGAGCAGTTCTTC.

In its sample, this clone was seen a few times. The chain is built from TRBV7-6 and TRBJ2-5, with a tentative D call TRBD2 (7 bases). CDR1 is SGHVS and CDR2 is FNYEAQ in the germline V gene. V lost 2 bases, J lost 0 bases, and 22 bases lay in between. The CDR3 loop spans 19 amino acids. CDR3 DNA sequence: TGTGCCAGCAGCTTAAGGGGGGGCTTTTGGCGGGATCACCAAGAGACCCAGTACTTC. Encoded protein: CASSLRGGFWRDHQETQYF.

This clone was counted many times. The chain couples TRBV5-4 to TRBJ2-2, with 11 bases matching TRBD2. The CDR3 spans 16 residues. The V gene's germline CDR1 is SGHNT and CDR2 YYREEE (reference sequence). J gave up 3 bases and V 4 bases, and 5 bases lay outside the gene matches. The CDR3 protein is CASSLLAGVHTGELFF. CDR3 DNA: TGTGCCAGCAGCCTACTAGCGGGAGTTCACACCGGGGAGCTGTTTTTT.

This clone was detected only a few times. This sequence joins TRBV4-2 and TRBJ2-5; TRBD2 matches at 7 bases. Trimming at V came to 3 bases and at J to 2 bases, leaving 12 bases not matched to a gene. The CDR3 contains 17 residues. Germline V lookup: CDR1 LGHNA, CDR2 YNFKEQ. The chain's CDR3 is CASSHPGGGWDQETQYF. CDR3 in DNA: TGTGCCAGCAGCCATCCGGGGGGTGGTTGGGATCAAGAGACCCAGTACTTC.

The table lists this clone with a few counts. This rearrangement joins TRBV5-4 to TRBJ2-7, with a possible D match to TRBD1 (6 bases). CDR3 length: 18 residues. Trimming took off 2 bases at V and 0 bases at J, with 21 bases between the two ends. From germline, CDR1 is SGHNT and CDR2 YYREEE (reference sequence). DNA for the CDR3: TGTGCCAGCAGCTTCAACCGATACCGGGACATGAGCTCCTACGAGCAGTACTTC. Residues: CASSFNRYRDMSSYEQYF.

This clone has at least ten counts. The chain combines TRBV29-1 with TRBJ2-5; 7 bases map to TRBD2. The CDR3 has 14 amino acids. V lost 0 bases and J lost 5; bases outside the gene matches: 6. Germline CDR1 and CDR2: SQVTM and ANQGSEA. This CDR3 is CSVEDGYGGETQYF. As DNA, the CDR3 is TGCAGCGTTGAAGATGGGTACGGGGGGGAGACCCAGTACTTC.

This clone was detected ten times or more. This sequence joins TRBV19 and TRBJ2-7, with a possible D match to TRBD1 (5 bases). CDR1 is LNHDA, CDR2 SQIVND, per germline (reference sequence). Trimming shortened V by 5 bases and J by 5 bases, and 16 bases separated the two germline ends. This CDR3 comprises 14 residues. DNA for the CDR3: TGTGCCAGTAGTTGGCTGGGGCGCGGCGACGAGCAGTACTTC. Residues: CASSWLGRGDEQYF.

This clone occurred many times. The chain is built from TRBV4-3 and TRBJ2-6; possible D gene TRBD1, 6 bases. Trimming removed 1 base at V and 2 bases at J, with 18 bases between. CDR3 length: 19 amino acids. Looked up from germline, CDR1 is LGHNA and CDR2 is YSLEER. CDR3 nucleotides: TGCGCCAGCAGCCAAGTCATTCAGGGGCAGATGGCTGGGGCCAACGTCCTGACTTTC. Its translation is CASSQVIQGQMAGANVLTF.

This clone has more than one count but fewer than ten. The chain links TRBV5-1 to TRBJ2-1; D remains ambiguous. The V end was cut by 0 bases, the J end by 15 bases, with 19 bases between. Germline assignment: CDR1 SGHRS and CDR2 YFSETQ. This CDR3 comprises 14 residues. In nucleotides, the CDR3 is TGCGCCAGCAGCTTGGGCGACTCCTACATTAGTCGGTTCTTC. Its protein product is CASSLGDSYISRFF.

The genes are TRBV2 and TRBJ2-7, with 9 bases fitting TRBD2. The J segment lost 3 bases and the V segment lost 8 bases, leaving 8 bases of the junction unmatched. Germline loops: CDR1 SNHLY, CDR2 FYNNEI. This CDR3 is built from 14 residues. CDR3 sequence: CASEEERGDYEQYF. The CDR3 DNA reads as TGTGCCAGCGAAGAGGAGCGGGGGGACTACGAGCAGTACTTC.

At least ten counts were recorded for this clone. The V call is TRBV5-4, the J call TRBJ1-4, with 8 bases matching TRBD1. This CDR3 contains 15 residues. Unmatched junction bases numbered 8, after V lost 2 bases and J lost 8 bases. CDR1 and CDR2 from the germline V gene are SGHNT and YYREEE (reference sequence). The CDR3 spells CASSFPAGGNEKLFF. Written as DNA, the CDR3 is TGTGCCAGCAGCTTCCCCGCAGGGGGCAACGAAAAACTGTTTTTT. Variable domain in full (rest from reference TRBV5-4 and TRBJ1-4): ETGVTQSPTHLIKTRGQQVTLRCSSQSGHNTVSWYQQALGQGPQFIFQYYREEENGRGNFPPRFSGLQFPNYSSELNVNALELDDSALYLCASSFPAGGNEKLFFGSGTQLSVL.

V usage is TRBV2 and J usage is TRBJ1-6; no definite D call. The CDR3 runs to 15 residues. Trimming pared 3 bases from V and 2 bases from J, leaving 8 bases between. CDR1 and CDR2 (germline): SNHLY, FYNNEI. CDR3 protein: CASSDSGPYNSPLHF. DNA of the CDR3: TGTGCCAGCAGTGACAGTGGGCCCTATAATTCACCCCTCCACTTT.

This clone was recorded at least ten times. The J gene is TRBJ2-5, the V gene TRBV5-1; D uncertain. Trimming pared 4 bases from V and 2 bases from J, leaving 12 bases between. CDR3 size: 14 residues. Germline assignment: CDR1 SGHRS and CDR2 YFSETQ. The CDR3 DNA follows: TGCGCCAGCAGCCATACGGAGTCTCAAGAGACCCAGTACTTC. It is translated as CASSHTESQETQYF. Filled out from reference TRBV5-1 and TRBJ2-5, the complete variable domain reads KAGVTQTPRYLIKTRGQQVTLSCSPISGHRSVSWYQQTPGQGLQFLFEYFSETQRNKGNFPGRFSGRQFSNSRSEMNVSTLELGDSALYLCASSHTESQETQYFGPGTRLLVL.

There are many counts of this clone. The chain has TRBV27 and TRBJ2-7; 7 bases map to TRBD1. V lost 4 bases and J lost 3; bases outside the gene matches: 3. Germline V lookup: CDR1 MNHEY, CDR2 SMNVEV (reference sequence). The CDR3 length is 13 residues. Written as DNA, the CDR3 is TGTGCCAGCAGTTGGGGACAGCTCTACGAGCAGTACTTC. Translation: CASSWGQLYEQYF.

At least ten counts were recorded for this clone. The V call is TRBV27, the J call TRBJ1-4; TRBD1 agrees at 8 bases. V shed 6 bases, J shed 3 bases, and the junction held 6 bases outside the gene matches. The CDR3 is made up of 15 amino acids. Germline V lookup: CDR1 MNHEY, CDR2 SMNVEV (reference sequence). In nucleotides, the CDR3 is TGTGCCAGCAGGCCAGACAGGGGATCTAATGAAAAACTGTTTTTT. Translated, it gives CASRPDRGSNEKLFF.

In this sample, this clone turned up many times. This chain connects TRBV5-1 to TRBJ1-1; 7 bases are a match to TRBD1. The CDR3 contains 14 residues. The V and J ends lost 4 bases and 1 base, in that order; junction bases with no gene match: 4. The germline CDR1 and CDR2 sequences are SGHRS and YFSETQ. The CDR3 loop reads CASSRDSRNTEAFF. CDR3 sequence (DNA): TGCGCCAGCAGCCGGGACAGTCGGAACACTGAAGCTTTCTTT. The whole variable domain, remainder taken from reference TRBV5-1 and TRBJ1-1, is KAGVTQTPRYLIKTRGQQVTLSCSPISGHRSVSWYQQTPGQGLQFLFEYFSETQRNKGNFPGRFSGRQFSNSRSEMNVSTLELGDSALYLCASSRDSRNTEAFFGQGTRLTVV.

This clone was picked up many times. In nucleotides, the CDR3 is TGTGCCAGTAGCTCAATCTCGGGACTAGCGGGGTACAATGAGCAGTTCTTC. Its translation is CASSSISGLAGYNEQFF. J is TRBJ2-1 and V is TRBV19, with 13 bases identical to TRBD2. Germline V gene data show CDR1 as LNHDA and CDR2 as SQIVND (reference sequence). Germline trimming cut 6 bases from V and 4 bases from J; bases unmatched to any gene: 9. The CDR3 totals 17 residues.

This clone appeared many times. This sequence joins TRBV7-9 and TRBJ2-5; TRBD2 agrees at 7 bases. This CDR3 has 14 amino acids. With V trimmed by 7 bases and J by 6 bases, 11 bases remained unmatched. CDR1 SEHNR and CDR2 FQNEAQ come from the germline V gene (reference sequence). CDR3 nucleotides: TGTGCCAGCACCTATGGGAGGGTGGCCCAGACCCAGTACTTC. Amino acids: CASTYGRVAQTQYF.

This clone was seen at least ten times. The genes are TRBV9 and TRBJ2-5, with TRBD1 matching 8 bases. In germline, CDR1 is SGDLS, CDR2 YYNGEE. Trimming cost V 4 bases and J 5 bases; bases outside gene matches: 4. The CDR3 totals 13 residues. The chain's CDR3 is CASSLTGAETQYF. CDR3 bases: TGTGCCAGCAGCTTGACAGGGGCGGAGACCCAGTACTTC.